This T cell receptor beta chain appears in the sequencing data of a study of beta chain features in type 1 diabetes. This clone was observed a handful of times. Each donor gave one heparinised blood draw averaging around 120 mL. CD45RO/CCR7/CD25/CD127/CD95/CD27 sorting isolated CD4+ naive, central memory, regulatory and stem cell-like memory cells. Purities over 95% were achieved in all sorted populations. Expressed TCRB transcripts were sequenced because the entire RNA isolate underwent reverse transcription. Only in-frame clones appear in the TCRdb table, and some are missing; sequencing was by immunoSEQ multiplex PCR. The sample contains about 130,000 clones, about 9.2% of which appear only once. The CDR3 loop spans 15 amino acids. Deletions cut 4 bases from V and 3 bases from J, with 17 bases between. Germline values: CDR1 SGDLS, CDR2 YYNGEE.

The TCR sequence derives from a man aged 18 to 30 in good health. The chain recombines TRBV9 with TRBJ2-7, with a tentative D call TRBD2 (6 bases). Source material: central memory CD4+ T cells from blood. Written as DNA, the CDR3 is TGTGCCAGCAGCATCGGAGCAGGAGGGGACTACGAGCAGTACTTC. Translating it yields CASSIGAGGDYEQYF.